The entry below gives a single T cell receptor beta chain sequence along with its context. The sample is drawn from a study of shared clonotypes between healthy human individuals. Profiling relied on immunoSEQ multiplex PCR, and the TCRdb table lists in-frame clones only, not all of them. The profile covers 450,000 to 500,000 clones, with approximately 82% appearing a single time and about 12% taken by the ten largest. This CDR3 is built from 17 residues. V shed 3 bases and J 5 bases; nucleotides not matched to a gene: 14. Germline V CDR1 and CDR2: MDHEN, SYDVKM. The sequencing input was PBMCs. The V and J genes are TRBV28 and TRBJ2-3; TRBD2 agrees at 7 bases. This receptor was taken from a woman in her thirties or forties in good health. Some clones in this sample may be carry-over from other donors' samples. Written as DNA, the CDR3 is TGTGCCAGCAGTTTCCCCGTTCGGCGGGAGTGGAAAGATACGCAGTATTTT. Protein sequence: CASSFPVRREWKDTQYF.